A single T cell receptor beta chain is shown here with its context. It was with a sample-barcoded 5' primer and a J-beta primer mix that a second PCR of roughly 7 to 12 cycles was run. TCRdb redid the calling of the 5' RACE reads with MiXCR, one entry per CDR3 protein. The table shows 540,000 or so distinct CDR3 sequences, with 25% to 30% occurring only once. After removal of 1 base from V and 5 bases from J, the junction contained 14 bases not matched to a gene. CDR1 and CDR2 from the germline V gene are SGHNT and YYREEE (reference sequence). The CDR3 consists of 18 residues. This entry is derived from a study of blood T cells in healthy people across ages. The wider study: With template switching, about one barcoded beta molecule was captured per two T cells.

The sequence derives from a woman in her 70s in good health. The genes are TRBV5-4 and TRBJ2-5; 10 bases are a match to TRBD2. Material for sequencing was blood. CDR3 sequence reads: CASSLSFSVAGGRETQYF. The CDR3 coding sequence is TGTGCCAGCAGCTTGTCGTTTTCGGTAGCGGGGGGTCGGGAGACCCAGTACTTC.